The 15 T cell receptor beta chains presented below share a single source sample, sequenced in a study of post-analysis software for immune sequencing data (dated by TCRdb to between 2014 and 2017). What these receptors recognize is not known. Results the study describes overall, beyond this receptor: Significantly higher frequencies in patients than in controls were found for roughly 5 TRBV segments, including TRBV5-6, TRBV5-1 and TRBV20-1.

The library was made by PCR. These reads were obtained on an Illumina HiSeq 2500. To reduce PCR and sequencing biases, unique molecular identifiers were built into the TCR beta cDNA libraries. In TCRdb, the public reads were trimmed at Q25 with fastp and aligned with MiXCR, with productive beta chains retained. Records with the same CDR3 protein are collapsed into one entry carrying the most frequent genes and DNA. The sample data list roughly 870,000 distinct CDR3 sequences, and approximately 57% of these were observed just once. Jointly, the top ten make up roughly 4.4% of the sample. The sequencing sample was made of blood. The receptors shown here come from a girl aged 5-17 years with multiple sclerosis.

This chain connects TRBV5-6 to TRBJ2-7; weak D call: TRBD2 (7 bases). V gave up 4 bases and J gave up 4 bases, with 21 bases separating them. Germline assignment: CDR1 SGHDT and CDR2 YYEEEE. There are 16 residues in the CDR3. CDR3 loop: CASSALRGGSRYEQYF. CDR3 in DNA: TGTGCCAGCAGCGCGTTAAGGGGGGGTTCGAGGTACGAGCAGTACTTC.

The CDR3 sequence is CSAWDSYNEQFF. The CDR3 nucleotides read TGCAGTGCATGGGACTCTTACAATGAGCAGTTCTTC. This chain connects TRBV20-1 to TRBJ2-1; TRBD2 might be the D (6 bases). In germline, CDR1 is DFQATT, CDR2 SNEGSKA (reference sequence). The CDR3 runs to 12 residues. The germline V and J ends were trimmed by 6 bases and 4 bases, with 10 bases remaining between them.

Ten or more counts support this clonotype. The junction does not match germline at one end; this may be a read error. CDR3 amino acids: CASSLGQSYEQYF. CDR3 nucleotides: TGTGCCAGCAGCTTAGGACAGTCCTACGAGCAGTACTTC. J is TRBJ2-7 and V is TRBV12-3 or TRBV12-4, with D perhaps TRBD1 (6 bases). The CDR3 is 13 residues long.

V usage is TRBV12-3 or TRBV12-4 and J usage is TRBJ2-4, with TRBD2 matching over 11 bases. Trimming cost V 1 base and J 9 bases; bases outside gene matches: 2. CDR3 length: 14 amino acids. The CDR3 reads CASSLGLAGGIQYF. The CDR3 nucleotides are TGTGCCAGCAGTTTAGGGCTAGCGGGAGGCATTCAGTACTTC.

Written as DNA, the CDR3 is TGTGCCAGCAGCTTATGGGTAGAGGGCGAAGAAGAGACCCAGTACTTC. Translated: CASSLWVEGEEETQYF. This chain links TRBV7-9 with TRBJ2-7; perhaps TRBD2 as D (5 bases). The J call may be incorrect, as the DNA end agrees better with TRBJ2-5. CDR3 length: 16 amino acids. Germline V gene lookup returns CDR1 SEHNR and CDR2 FQNEAQ (reference sequence).

V gene TRBV7-3 combines with J gene TRBJ1-1; D is unresolved. Germline V gene data show CDR1 as SGHTA and CDR2 as FQGTGA. This CDR3 has 14 residues. Trimming cost V 4 bases and J 0 bases, with 9 bases left between them. CDR3 nucleotide sequence: TGTGCCAGCAGCTCCAGAGGTGTGAACACTGAAGCTTTCTTT. Residues: CASSSRGVNTEAFF.

V usage is TRBV5-1 and J usage is TRBJ2-7; unclear D gene. V was cut by 0 bases and J by 3 bases, with 10 bases left in between. Germline CDR1 SGHRS, CDR2 YFSETQ. The CDR3 runs to 14 residues. This CDR3 is CASSLEPVFYEQYF. The CDR3 DNA reads TGCGCCAGCAGCTTGGAGCCTGTATTCTACGAGCAGTACTTC.

There are a few counts of this clonotype. The chain couples TRBV29-1 to TRBJ1-2, with TRBD1 as a possible D gene (6 bases). This CDR3 region has 14 residues. Germline lookup yields CDR1 SQVTM and CDR2 ANQGSEA. The V end lost 6 bases, the J end lost 0 bases, and 14 bases lay between the germline ends. The CDR3 DNA reads TGCAGCGTAGTTACAGGGAACCCTAACTATGGCTACACCTTC. Encoded protein: CSVVTGNPNYGYTF.

Here the CDR3 DNA reads TGTGCCAGCAGCTGGGAAGTGGGAGTCGCTAGCACAGATACGCAGTATTTT. Translating gives CASSWEVGVASTDTQYF. The chain is built from TRBV7-8 and TRBJ2-3, with TRBD2 as a possible D gene (5 bases). CDR1 is SGHVS and CDR2 is FQNEAQ in the germline V gene. CDR3 size: 17 residues. Trimming took 4 bases from V and 0 from J, leaving 17 bases between them.

The V and J genes are TRBV5-1 and TRBJ2-2, with D perhaps TRBD1 (6 bases). Germline loops: CDR1 SGHRS, CDR2 YFSETQ. This CDR3 is built from 13 residues. With 3 bases removed from V and 9 bases from J, the gap between germline ends came to 12 bases. The CDR3 loop is CASSSTGLRELFF. The CDR3 DNA reads TGCGCCAGCAGCTCAACAGGGTTGCGGGAGCTGTTTTTT.

The V call is TRBV7-6, the J call TRBJ2-1; 9 bases are shared with TRBD2. Trimming removed 5 bases from V and 6 bases from J; junction bases left unmatched: 23. Germline V gene sequence: CDR1 SGHVS, CDR2 FNYEAQ. The CDR3 sequence is 20 residues long. In DNA form, the CDR3 reads TGTGCCAGCAGCCCTATGCGGGGGGGGCTATTAGCGGGAGTCAGCAATGAGCAGTTCTTC. This gives the protein CASSPMRGGLLAGVSNEQFF.

This clonotype was detected only a few times. V and J are TRBV11-2 and TRBJ2-1, with 8 positions matching TRBD2. V lost 2 bases, J lost 3 bases, and 6 bases stayed unmatched. Germline CDR1 reads SGHAT; CDR2 reads FQNNGV. This CDR3 is 16 amino acids long. CDR3 nucleotide sequence: TGTGCCAGCAGCTTAAGACTAGCGAAGGTCTACAATGAGCAGTTCTTC. It translates to CASSLRLAKVYNEQFF.

Worth noting for this clonotype: A read error may account for a junction end that differs from germline. The chain links TRBV25-1 to TRBJ1-1, with D unclear. Germline-derived CDR1 and CDR2 are MGHDK and SYGVNS. CDR3 length: 14 amino acids. CDR3 DNA: TGTGCCAGCAGATGGACTGGGAGGGAGACTGAAGCCTTCTTT. Its translation: CASRWTGRETEAFF.

The V and J genes are TRBV3-1 and TRBJ2-3; D possibly corresponds to TRBD1 (5 bases). Germline V gene data show CDR1 as LGHDT and CDR2 as YNNKEL (reference sequence). The CDR3 loop spans 16 amino acids. Trimming left V 4 bases short and J 10 bases short, with 24 bases between. The chain's CDR3 is CASSPPTVGPSKAQYF. DNA of the CDR3: TGTGCCAGCAGCCCCCCGACAGTGGGCCCTTCGAAAGCGCAGTATTTT.

CDR3: CSVAQTGTNTGELFF. For the CDR3, the DNA is TGCAGCGTTGCTCAGACCGGGACGAACACCGGGGAGCTGTTTTTT. V is TRBV29-1 and J is TRBJ2-2; weak D call: TRBD2 (5 bases). The CDR3 has 15 amino acids. Trimming stripped 4 bases from V and 0 bases from J, with 12 bases between. CDR1 SQVTM and CDR2 ANQGSEA come from the germline V gene.